Given below is one T cell receptor beta chain in context. Antigen: not known. The data were taken from a study of cytomegalovirus exposure and HLA in healthy donors. Study-wide points: According to a later analysis, TCR clusters from the first cohort tended to co-occur in the 120 or so validation repertoires.

Trimming pared 5 bases from V and 5 bases from J, leaving 13 bases between. CDR3 length equals 14 residues. Germline assignment: CDR1 LNHDA and CDR2 SQIVND (reference sequence). Assay: immunoSEQ multiplex PCR; the TCRdb copy retains only in-frame clones and omits some. The sample consists of some 250,000 clones, around 91% of them appearing once. The sequenced sample consisted of PBMCs. This sequence joins TRBV19 and TRBJ2-1, with D tentatively TRBD2 (6 bases). The sequence came from a woman in her thirties in good health and CMV-seronegative. The CDR3 DNA is TGTGCCAGTAGTCCATCGGGACTTAACAATGAGCAGTTCTTC. This codes for CASSPSGLNNEQFF.